This note documents a single T cell receptor beta chain sequence. Its antigen remains unknown. TCRdb's copy holds only in-frame clones and misses some; the assay was immunoSEQ multiplex PCR. The data contain 100,000 or so clones, approximately 82% of them seen just once; the ten biggest clones take up 13% to 15%. This record comes from a study of radiotherapy plus CTLA-4 blockade in lung cancer. Study details: Objective responses emerged in around 19% of patients, and 25% to 40% attained disease control. Findings and caveats of the study: In blood, tumor-derived TCR clones expanded after radiotherapy plus ipilimumab.

Patients with chemo-refractory metastatic non-small-cell lung cancer received focal radiation plus CTLA-4 blockade with ipilimumab. With 5 bases removed from V and 7 bases from J, the gap between germline ends came to 17 bases. The CDR3 totals 14 residues. Germline V gene lookup returns CDR1 MNHNY and CDR2 SVGAGI (reference sequence). The sequences come from peripheral blood, collected from a patient treated with radiotherapy plus ipilimumab. The receptor comes from a human donor with non-small cell lung cancer that progressed on radiotherapy plus ipilimumab. V and J are TRBV6-6 and TRBJ1-1; D gene unclear. CDR3 residues: CASSDRERNGEAFF. CDR3 nucleotide sequence: TGTGCCAGCAGTGATCGGGAAAGGAATGGTGAAGCTTTCTTT.